This record covers a single TCR beta chain. Its antigen is unidentified. The sample belongs to a study of OX40 agonist ivuxolimab in advanced cancers. In the study overall: Prior checkpoint blockade (anti-PD-1, anti-PD-L1 or anti-CTLA-4) was permitted; approximately 40% had it.

General study findings and limits: Antigens targeted by the expanded peripheral T cells were not determined. Some nonresponders likewise displayed low normalized T-cell clonal expansion.

The repertoire was sequenced with immunoSEQ multiplex PCR; TCRdb's copy has only in-frame clones and lacks some. This sample has 85,000 to 90,000 clones, with around 85% found just once. CDR1 and CDR2 from the germline V gene are MNHEY and SMNVEV (reference sequence). The V end lost 2 bases, the J end lost 1 base, and 9 bases lay between the germline ends. The length of the CDR3 is 15 residues. This TCR came from an adult with an advanced solid tumor such as melanoma, head and neck, liver or kidney cancer. Sequenced material: CD4+ or CD8+ T cells sorted from blood, taken in a trial of the OX40 agonist ivuxolimab. The rearrangement links TRBV27 to TRBJ1-5, with D perhaps matching TRBD1 (6 bases). The CDR3 loop reads CASSLRGGSNQPQHF. The CDR3 region has the DNA TGTGCCAGCAGTTTAAGGGGGGGCAGCAATCAGCCCCAGCATTTT.